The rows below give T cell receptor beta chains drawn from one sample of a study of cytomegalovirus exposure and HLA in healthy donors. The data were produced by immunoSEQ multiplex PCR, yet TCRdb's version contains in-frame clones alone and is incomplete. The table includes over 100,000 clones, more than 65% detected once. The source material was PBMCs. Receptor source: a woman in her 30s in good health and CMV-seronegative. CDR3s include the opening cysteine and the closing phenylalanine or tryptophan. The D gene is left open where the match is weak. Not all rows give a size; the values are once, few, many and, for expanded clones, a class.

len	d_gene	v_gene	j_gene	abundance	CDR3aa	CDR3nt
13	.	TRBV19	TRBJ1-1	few	CASSMGQLREAFF	TGTGCCAGTAGTATGGGGCAGCTACGTGAAGCTTTCTTT
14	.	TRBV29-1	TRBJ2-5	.	CSVNAGPYQETQYF	TGCAGCGTCAACGCGGGACCGTACCAAGAGACCCAGTACTTC
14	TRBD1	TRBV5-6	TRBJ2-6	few	CASSFFGTADSMTF	TGTGCCAGCAGCTTTTTCGGGACAGCTGATTCAATGACTTTC
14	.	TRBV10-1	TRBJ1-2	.	CASSEDREVYGYTF	TGCGCCAGCTCCGAGGACCGGGAGGTCTATGGCTACACCTTC
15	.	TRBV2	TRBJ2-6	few	CASSGRVSGANVLTF	TGTGCCAGCAGTGGCAGGGTATCAGGGGCCAACGTCCTGACTTTC
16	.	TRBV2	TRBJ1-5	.	CASTGQGRPNDQPQHF	TGTGCCAGCACCGGTCAGGGGCGCCCGAACGATCAGCCCCAGCATTTT
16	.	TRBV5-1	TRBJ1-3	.	CASSLSGPFSGNTIYF	TGCGCCAGCAGCTTGTCAGGGCCATTCTCTGGAAACACCATATATTTT
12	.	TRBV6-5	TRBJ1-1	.	CASGGGGTEAFF	TGTGCCAGCGGTGGGGGGGGGACTGAAGCTTTCTTT
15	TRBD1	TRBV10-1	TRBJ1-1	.	CASSESQGAYTEAFF	TGCGCCAGCAGTGAGTCGCAGGGGGCGTACACTGAAGCTTTCTTT
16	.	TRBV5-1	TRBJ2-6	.	CASSPRGSPGANVLTF	TGCGCCAGCAGCCCCCGGGGGAGCCCCGGGGCCAACGTCCTGACTTTC
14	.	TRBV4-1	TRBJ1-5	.	CASSQEERDQPQHF	TGCGCCAGCAGCCAAGAAGAGCGGGATCAGCCCCAGCATTTT
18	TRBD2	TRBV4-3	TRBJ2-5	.	CASSQDLILAGRKETQYF	TGCGCCAGCAGCCAAGATCTAATCCTAGCGGGGAGAAAAGAGACCCAGTACTTC
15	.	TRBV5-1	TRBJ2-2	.	CASSLEAANTGELFF	TGCGCCAGCAGCTTAGAAGCGGCGAACACCGGGGAGCTGTTTTTT
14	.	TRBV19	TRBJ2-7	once	CASSPTGLLYEQYF	TGTGCCAGTAGTCCTACGGGACTTCTATACGAGCAGTACTTC
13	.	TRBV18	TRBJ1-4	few	CASSPDAGAKLFF	TGTGCCAGCTCACCAGATGCGGGGGCGAAACTGTTTTTT
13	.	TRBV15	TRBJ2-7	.	CATSTASSYEQYF	TGTGCCACCAGTACAGCCAGCTCCTACGAGCAGTACTTC
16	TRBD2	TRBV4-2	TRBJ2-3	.	CASSQRKTSGGDTQYF	TGTGCCAGCAGCCAAAGGAAGACTAGCGGGGGGGATACGCAGTATTTT
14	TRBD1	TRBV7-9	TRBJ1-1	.	CASSLEGQSTEAFF	TGTGCCAGCAGCCTGGAGGGACAGAGCACTGAAGCTTTCTTT
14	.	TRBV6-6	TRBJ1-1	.	CASSSRGMGTEAFF	TGTGCCAGCAGTTCCCGGGGGATGGGCACTGAAGCTTTCTTT
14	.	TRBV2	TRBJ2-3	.	CASAWRQTTDTQYF	TGTGCCAGCGCCTGGCGGCAAACCACAGATACGCAGTATTTT
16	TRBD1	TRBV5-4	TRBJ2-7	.	CASSLAWTGGSYEQYF	TGTGCCAGCAGCTTGGCCTGGACAGGGGGCTCCTACGAGCAGTACTTC
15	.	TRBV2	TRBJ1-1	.	CASSEAGGRDTEAFF	TGTGCCAGCAGTGAAGCCGGGGGTCGAGACACTGAAGCTTTCTTT
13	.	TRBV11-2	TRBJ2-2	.	CASSATGPGELFF	TGTGCCAGCAGCGCAACTGGGCCCGGGGAGCTGTTTTTT
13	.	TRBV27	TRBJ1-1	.	CASSLTGNTEAFF	TGTGCCAGCAGTTTGACAGGGAACACTGAAGCTTTCTTT
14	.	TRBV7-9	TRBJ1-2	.	CASNFAGVNYGYTF	TGTGCCAGCAACTTCGCAGGGGTTAACTATGGCTACACCTTC
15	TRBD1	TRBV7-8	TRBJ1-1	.	CASSIKAGQGPEAFF	TGTGCCAGCAGCATAAAAGCCGGACAGGGCCCTGAAGCTTTCTTT
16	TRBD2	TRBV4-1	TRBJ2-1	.	CASSQDWSSGSYEQFF	TGCGCCAGCAGCCAAGATTGGTCTAGCGGGAGCTATGAGCAGTTCTTC
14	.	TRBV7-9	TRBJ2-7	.	CASSSLKGTYEQYF	TGTGCCAGCAGCTCCTTAAAGGGGACCTACGAGCAGTACTTC
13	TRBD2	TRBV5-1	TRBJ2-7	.	CASREAGGYEQYF	TGCGCCAGCAGAGAAGCGGGAGGGTACGAGCAGTACTTC
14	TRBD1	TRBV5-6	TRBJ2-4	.	CASSRRQGGHIQYF	TGTGCCAGCAGCCGCCGACAGGGTGGACACATTCAGTACTTC
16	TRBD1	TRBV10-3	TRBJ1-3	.	CAISEVRGLAGNTIYF	TGTGCCATCAGTGAGGTCAGGGGGCTGGCTGGAAACACCATATATTTT
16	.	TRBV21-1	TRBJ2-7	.	CAKETTSKGSTGEQYF	TGTGCCAAGGAAACGACTAGCAAAGGATCTACTGGCGAGCAGTACTTC
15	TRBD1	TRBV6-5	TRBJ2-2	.	CASTEGTGDTGELFF	TGTGCCAGCACCGAGGGGACAGGGGACACCGGGGAGCTGTTTTTT
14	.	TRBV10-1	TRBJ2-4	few	CASSESNGHGIQYF	TGCGCCAGCAGTGAGTCGAATGGACACGGAATTCAGTACTTC
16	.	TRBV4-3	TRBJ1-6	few	CASSQDGSGGESPLHF	TGCGCCAGCAGCCAAGACGGTTCGGGGGGGGAGTCACCCCTCCACTTT
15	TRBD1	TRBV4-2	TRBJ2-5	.	CASSQGSGTGETQYF	TGTGCCAGCAGCCAAGGGTCCGGGACAGGGGAGACCCAGTACTTC
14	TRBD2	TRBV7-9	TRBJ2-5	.	CASIFSSGGETQYF	TGTGCCAGCATATTCTCTAGCGGGGGAGAGACCCAGTACTTC
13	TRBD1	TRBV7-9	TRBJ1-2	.	CASADRDLNGYTF	TGTGCCAGCGCGGACAGGGATCTTAATGGCTACACCTTC
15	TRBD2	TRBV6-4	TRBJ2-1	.	CASSSEAGGYNEQFF	TGTGCCAGCAGTTCCGAAGCGGGAGGATACAATGAGCAGTTCTTC